This T cell receptor (beta chain) appears in the sequencing data of a study of T cells in localized non-small cell lung cancer (dated by TCRdb to about 2020). At the level of the whole study: T cell repertoires of about 240 early-stage NSCLC patients were analyzed, with tumors being compared against uninvolved tumor-adjacent lungs. The cohort comprised 236 treatment-naïve NSCLC patients with resected, localized lung tumors. NSCLC patients had a mean age of approximately 72 years, and 129 were male and nearly 110 female.

At diagnosis, peripheral blood, uninvolved tumor-adjacent lung and tumor were collected and were preserved as a mix of fresh-frozen and FFPE material. A word on this clone: The clone's antigen remains unknown. Base qualities are missing; no much larger clone stands one base away.

The CDR3 goes from the cysteine to the phenylalanine over 16 residues. Solely the CDR3 DNA is kept, with 48 bases framed from the first base. CDR1 MDHEN and CDR2 SYDVKM are derived from the germline V gene. Compared with germline, V lacks 5 bases and J lacks 0 bases; bases without a gene match: 5. Study-level results and caveats: Longer overall survival was associated with higher T cell density in blood, whereas shorter survival was associated with higher clonality in adjacent lung. Since the design was exploratory, TCR variables were selected using unadjusted p-values with no false-discovery rate correction. The highest T cell clonality was observed in uninvolved tumor-adjacent lung, where clonality exceeded that of tumor, suggesting that antigenic responses were more focused in uninvolved tumor-adjacent lung. Multi-region tumor sequencing was not performed, so intratumor heterogeneity could not be excluded. A median of 57 of the top 100 tumor clones turned up in the paired uninvolved adjacent lung, and approximately 30 of those clones also ranked among the top 100 of that same adjacent lung.

TCR beta CDR3 regions were sequenced from DNA using the immunoSEQ Assay. In the source study's methods: To compute T cell density, TCR beta template counts were normalized to usable DNA, which was estimated by amplifying housekeeping genes. Richness was estimated using the preseqR package, with extrapolation to 400,000 templates for PBMC samples and to 120,000 templates for tissue samples. Clonality was taken to be one minus Pielou's evenness. Tissue-enriched TCRs were identified through differential abundance testing performed on productive amino-acid clonotypes, with a minimum total count of 5 and an alpha of 0.1. The Jaccard Index and the Morisita Overlap Index were used to measure repertoire overlap between compartments. GLIPH grouped TCR beta CDR3s together with public tetramer-defined viral CDR3s, and a viral motif had to include at least three viral sequences and show V-gene enrichment. Drawn from immuneACCESS, this table holds only the in-frame rearrangements with V and J called that TCRdb kept. Clones are partly lost; checked studies trace under half to an unresolved V gene and leave the rest unexplained. The V and J calls and clone size were taken over from that table, and D and trimming were inferred from the DNA. Within this sample are 4,500 to 5,000 clones, with under 35% of them counted one time only. The ten largest account for approximately 9.7% of the sample.

Sequences were derived from lung tumor tissue, sampled before any cancer treatment. In this chain, TRBV28 is recombined with TRBJ1-5, and TRBD1 aligns with 9 junction nucleotides. The TCR sequence derives from a woman aged 35 to 75 with stage II squamous cell lung carcinoma. This receptor carries the CDR3 CASSLTGGNSNQPQHF. In nucleotide form, the sequence is TGTGCCAGCAGTCTGACAGGGGGGAATAGCAATCAGCCCCAGCATTTT.